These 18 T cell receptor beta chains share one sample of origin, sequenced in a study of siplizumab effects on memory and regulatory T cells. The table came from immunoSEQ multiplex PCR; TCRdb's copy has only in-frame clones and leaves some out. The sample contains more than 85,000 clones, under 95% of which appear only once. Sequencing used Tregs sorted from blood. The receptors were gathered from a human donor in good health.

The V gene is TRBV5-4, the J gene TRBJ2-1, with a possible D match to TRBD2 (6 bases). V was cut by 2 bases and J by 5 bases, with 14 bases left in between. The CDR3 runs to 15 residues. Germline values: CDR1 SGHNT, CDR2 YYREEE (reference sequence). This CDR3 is CASSFGDFSNNEQFF. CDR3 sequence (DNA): TGTGCCAGCAGCTTTGGGGACTTCTCTAACAATGAGCAGTTCTTC.

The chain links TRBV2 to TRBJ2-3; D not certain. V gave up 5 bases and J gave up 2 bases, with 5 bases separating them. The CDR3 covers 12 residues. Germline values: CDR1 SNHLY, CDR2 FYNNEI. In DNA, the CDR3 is TGTGCCAGCAGTATTAACACAGATACGCAGTATTTT. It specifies CASSINTDTQYF. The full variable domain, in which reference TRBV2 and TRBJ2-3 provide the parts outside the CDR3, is EPEVTQTPSHQVTQMGQEVILRCVPISNHLYFYWYRQILGQKVEFLVSFYNNEISEKSEIFDDQFSVERPDGSNFTLKIRSTKLEDSAMYFCASSINTDTQYFGPGTRLTVL.

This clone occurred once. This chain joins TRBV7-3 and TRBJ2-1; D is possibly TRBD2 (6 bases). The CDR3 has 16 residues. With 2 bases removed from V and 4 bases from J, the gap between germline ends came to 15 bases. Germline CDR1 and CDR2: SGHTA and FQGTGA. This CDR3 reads CASSLLSGHLYNEQFF. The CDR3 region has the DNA TGTGCCAGCAGCTTACTCAGCGGGCACTTGTACAATGAGCAGTTCTTC. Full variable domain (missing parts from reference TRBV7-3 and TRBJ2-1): GAGVSQTPSNKVTEKGKYVELRCDPISGHTALYWYRQSLGQGPEFLIYFQGTGAADDSGLPNDRFFAVRPEGSVSTLKIQRTERGDSAVYLCASSLLSGHLYNEQFFGPGTRLTVL.

CDR3 protein: CASSLATKGRYGYTF. Here the CDR3 DNA reads TGCGCCAGCAGCTTGGCGACGAAGGGTCGCTATGGCTACACCTTC. This chain connects TRBV5-1 to TRBJ1-2; D is uncertain. The V end lost 0 bases, the J end lost 4 bases, and 13 bases lay between the germline ends. The length of the CDR3 is 15 residues. Germline CDR1 is SGHRS and CDR2 is YFSETQ.

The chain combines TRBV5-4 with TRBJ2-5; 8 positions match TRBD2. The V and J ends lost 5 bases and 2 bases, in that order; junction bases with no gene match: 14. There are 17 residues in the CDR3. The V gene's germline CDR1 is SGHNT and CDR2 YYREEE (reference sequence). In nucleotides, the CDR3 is TGTGCCAGCAGATGGACTAGCTTAGCGGGTCGACAAGAGACCCAGTACTTC. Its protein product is CASRWTSLAGRQETQYF.

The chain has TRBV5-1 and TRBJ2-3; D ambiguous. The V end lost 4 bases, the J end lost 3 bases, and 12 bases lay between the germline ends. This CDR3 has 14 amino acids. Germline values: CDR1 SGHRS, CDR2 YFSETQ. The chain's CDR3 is CASSPIPLTDTQYF. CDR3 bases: TGCGCCAGCAGCCCGATCCCACTTACAGATACGCAGTATTTT.

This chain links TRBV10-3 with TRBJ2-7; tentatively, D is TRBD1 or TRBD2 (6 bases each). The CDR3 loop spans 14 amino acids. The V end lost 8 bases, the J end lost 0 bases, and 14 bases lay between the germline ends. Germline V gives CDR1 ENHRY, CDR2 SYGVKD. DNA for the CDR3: TGTGCCATCCGGCTAGGGGGGAGCTCCTACGAGCAGTACTTC. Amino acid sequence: CAIRLGGSSYEQYF.

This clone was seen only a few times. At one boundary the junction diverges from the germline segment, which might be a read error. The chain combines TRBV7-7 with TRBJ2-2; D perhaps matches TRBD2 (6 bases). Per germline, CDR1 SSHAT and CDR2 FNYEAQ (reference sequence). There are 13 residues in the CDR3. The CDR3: CASSSGLDGELFF. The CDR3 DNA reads TGTGCTAGCAGCTCGGGACTTGACGGGGAGCTGTTTTTT.

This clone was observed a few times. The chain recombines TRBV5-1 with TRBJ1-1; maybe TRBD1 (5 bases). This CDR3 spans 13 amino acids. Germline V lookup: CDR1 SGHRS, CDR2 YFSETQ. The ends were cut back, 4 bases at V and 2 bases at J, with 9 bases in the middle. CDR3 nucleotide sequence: TGCGCCAGCAGCCTGGACACCAACACTGAAGCTTTCTTT. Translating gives CASSLDTNTEAFF.

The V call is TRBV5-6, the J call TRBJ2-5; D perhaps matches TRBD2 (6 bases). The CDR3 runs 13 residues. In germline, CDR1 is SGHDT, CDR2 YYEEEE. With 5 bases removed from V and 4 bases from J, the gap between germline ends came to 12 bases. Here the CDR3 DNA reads TGTGCCAGCAGGCCAGCGGGTCGAGAGACCCAGTACTTC. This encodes CASRPAGRETQYF.

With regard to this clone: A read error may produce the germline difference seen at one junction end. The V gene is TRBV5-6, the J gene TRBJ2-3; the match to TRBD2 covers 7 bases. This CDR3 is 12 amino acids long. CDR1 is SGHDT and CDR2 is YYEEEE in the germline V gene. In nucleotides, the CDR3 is TGTGCCAGCAGCTTGTTCGGGCGGGAGAGGTCTTTT. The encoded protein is CASSLFGRERSF.

Written as DNA, the CDR3 is TGTGCCAGTAGTATTTTTCTCTTCACCGGGACAGGTCACAATGAGCAGTTCTTC. It codes for CASSIFLFTGTGHNEQFF. This rearrangement joins TRBV19 to TRBJ2-1; 8 bases agree with TRBD1. This CDR3 contains 18 residues. The germline V gene encodes CDR1 LNHDA and CDR2 SQIVND (reference sequence). With V trimmed by 3 bases and J by 5 bases, 15 bases remained unmatched.

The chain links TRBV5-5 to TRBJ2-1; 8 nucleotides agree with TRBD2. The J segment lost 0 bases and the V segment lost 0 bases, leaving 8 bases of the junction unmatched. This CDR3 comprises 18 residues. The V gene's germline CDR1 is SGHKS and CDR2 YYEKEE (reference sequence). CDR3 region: CASSLEGLVSSSYNEQFF. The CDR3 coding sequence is TGTGCCAGCAGCTTGGAGGGACTAGTCTCGAGCTCCTACAATGAGCAGTTCTTC.

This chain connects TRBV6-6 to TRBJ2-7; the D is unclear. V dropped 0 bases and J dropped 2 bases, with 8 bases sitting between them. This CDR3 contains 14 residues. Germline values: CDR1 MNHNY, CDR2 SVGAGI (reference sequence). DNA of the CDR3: TGTGCCAGCAGTTACTCGGCGGCAACCTACGAGCAGTACTTC. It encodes CASSYSAATYEQYF.

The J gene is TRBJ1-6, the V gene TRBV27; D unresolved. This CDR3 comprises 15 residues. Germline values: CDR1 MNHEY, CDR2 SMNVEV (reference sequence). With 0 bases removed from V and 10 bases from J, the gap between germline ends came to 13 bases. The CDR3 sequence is CASSLSSTAHSPLHF. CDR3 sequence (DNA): TGTGCCAGCAGTTTATCGTCCACAGCACACTCACCCCTCCACTTT.

CDR3 sequence (DNA): TGTGCCACCAGCAGCCCCCGGGGGCCAGAGACCCAGTACTTC. This sequence encodes CATSSPRGPETQYF. The rearrangement uses TRBV15 and TRBJ2-5; D possibly uses TRBD1 or TRBD2 (6 bases each). This CDR3 region has 14 residues. Germline lookup yields CDR1 LNHNV and CDR2 YYDKDF (reference sequence). V gave up 3 bases and J gave up 4 bases, with 12 bases separating them.

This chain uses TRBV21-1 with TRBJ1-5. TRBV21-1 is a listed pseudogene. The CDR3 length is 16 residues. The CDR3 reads CASSKEAGRRNQPQHF. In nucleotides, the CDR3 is TGTGCCAGCAGCAAAGAGGCGGGAAGGCGAAATCAGCCCCAGCATTTT.

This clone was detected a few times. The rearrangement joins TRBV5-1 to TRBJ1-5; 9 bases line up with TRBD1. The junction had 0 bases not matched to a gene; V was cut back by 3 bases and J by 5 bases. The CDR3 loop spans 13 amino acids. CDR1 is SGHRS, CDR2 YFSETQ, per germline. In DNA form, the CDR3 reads TGCGCCAGCAGCTGGGACAGGGATCAGCCCCAGCATTTT. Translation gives CASSWDRDQPQHF.